A single T cell receptor (beta chain) is shown here with its context. Its antigen is undetermined. This specimen comes from a study of neoadjuvant anti-PD-1 for oral cavity cancer. Study-wide points: Each response group had just a few patients in TCR analyses. After neoadjuvant nivolumab, PBMC T cell clonality was significantly higher in non-responders than responders.

Data came from immunoSEQ multiplex PCR; TCRdb stores just in-frame clones and leaves some out. The table has about 14,000 clones, roughly 74% seen once. Sequencing used PBMCs, obtained before nivolumab (anti-PD-1) treatment. This receptor was obtained from a person aged 35 to 85 with oral cavity squamous cell carcinoma.

This chain's CDR3 is CASSLLGNSPLHF. The CDR3 bases are TGTGCCAGCAGCTTGTTGGGAAATTCACCCCTCCACTTT. The chain recombines TRBV5-6 with TRBJ1-6; D remains unclear. The V gene lost 1 base and the J gene lost 7 bases, with 6 bases spanning the gap. Germline V gene sequence: CDR1 SGHDT, CDR2 YYEEEE. The CDR3 has 13 amino acids. The full variable domain, in which reference TRBV5-6 and TRBJ1-6 provide the parts outside the CDR3, is DAGVTQSPTHLIKTRGQQVTLRCSPKSGHDTVSWYQQALGQGPQFIFQYYEEEERQRGNFPDRFSGHQFPNYSSELNVNALLLGDSALYLCASSLLGNSPLHFGNGTRLTVT.